The 24 T cell receptor beta chains given below trace back to one sample, sequenced in a study of T cell repertoires in aging, cancer and after chemotherapy. Amplification of TCR beta used genomic DNA extracted from peripheral blood. Rearranged V-D-J TRB sequences were amplified with a mixed TRB-A/B primer pool. TCRdb processed the multiplex PCR reads anew with MiXCR; each CDR3 protein has one entry. The sample gives approximately 7,800 distinct CDR3 sequences, roughly 35% of which show up once; less than 5% is in the top ten. Sequencing was performed on blood. Every receptor here comes from a human donor in good health.

The CDR3 DNA reads as TGTGCCAGTAGTCCCCCGATGGCTAGAGGCTCCTACAATGAGCAGTTCTTC. It is translated as CASSPPMARGSYNEQFF. V usage is TRBV19 and J usage is TRBJ2-1; unclear D gene. The CDR3 has 17 residues. V was trimmed by 5 bases and J by 0 bases, leaving 17 bases between them. CDR1 is LNHDA, CDR2 SQIVND, per germline (reference sequence).

The chain has TRBV18 and TRBJ2-2; tentative D call: TRBD2 (6 bases). The CDR3 covers 17 residues. From germline, CDR1 is KGHSH and CDR2 LQKENI. Trimming pared 3 bases from V and 0 bases from J, leaving 14 bases between. The CDR3 here is CASSPGSPFANTGELFF. The CDR3 bases are TGTGCCAGCTCACCCGGGAGCCCGTTCGCGAACACCGGGGAGCTGTTTTTT.

This clonotype was seen more than once but under ten times. The genes are TRBV5-6 and TRBJ2-2; D gene uncertain. Per the germline V gene, CDR1 is SGHDT and CDR2 is YYEEEE. V lost 0 bases and J lost 1, with 7 bases in between. The CDR3 spans 15 residues. The CDR3: CASSLAQENTGELFF. The DNA for the CDR3 is TGTGCCAGCAGCTTGGCCCAGGAGAACACCGGGGAGCTGTTTTTT.

Within the sample, this clonotype is medium-sized (0.01 to 0.1%). V usage is TRBV19 and J usage is TRBJ2-7; 10 nucleotides match TRBD2. The germline CDR1 and CDR2 sequences are LNHDA and SQIVND (reference sequence). The trim removed 7 bases at V and 0 bases at J, leaving 3 bases unmatched. The CDR3 extends over 14 amino acids. CDR3 region: CASTTSGVSYEQYF. The CDR3, as DNA: TGTGCCAGTACCACTAGCGGGGTCTCCTACGAGCAGTACTTC.

Within the sample, this clonotype is large. The chain links TRBV29-1 to TRBJ2-3; the match to TRBD2 covers 7 bases. V shed 3 bases, J shed 0 bases, and the junction held 6 bases outside the gene matches. This CDR3 region has 15 residues. The germline V gene has CDR1 SQVTM and CDR2 ANQGSEA. DNA for the CDR3: TGCAGCGTTGAGGCGAGCGGGGTTAGCACAGATACGCAGTATTTT. Amino acid sequence: CSVEASGVSTDTQYF.

The chain is built from TRBV19 and TRBJ1-1; tentative D call: TRBD1 (5 bases). The V end lost 6 bases, the J end lost 5 bases, and 19 bases lay between the germline ends. The germline V gene encodes CDR1 LNHDA and CDR2 SQIVND (reference sequence). The CDR3 contains 15 residues. The CDR3, as DNA: TGTGCCAGTAGGGCTGGGTCAGGGCGATGGACTGAAGCTTTCTTT. Translated, it gives CASRAGSGRWTEAFF.

The chain links TRBV7-9 to TRBJ1-5, with 7 bases aligning to TRBD1. This CDR3 is 15 amino acids long. Per germline, CDR1 SEHNR and CDR2 FQNEAQ (reference sequence). V dropped 1 base and J dropped 2; count of bases not matched to a gene: 2. The CDR3 protein is CASSLGDRGNQPQHF. The CDR3 coding sequence is TGTGCCAGCAGCTTAGGGGACAGAGGCAATCAGCCCCAGCATTTT. The variable domain in full, completed from reference TRBV7-9 and TRBJ1-5, reads DTGVSQNPRHKITKRGQNVTFRCDPISEHNRLYWYRQTLGQGPEFLTYFQNEAQLEKSRLLSDRFSAERPKGSFSTLEIQRTEQGDSAMYLCASSLGDRGNQPQHFGDGTRLSIL.

The chain employs TRBV6-1 and TRBJ1-6; D is undetermined. Per the germline V gene, CDR1 is MNHNS and CDR2 is SASEGT. CDR3 length: 13 amino acids. The V end lost 6 bases, the J end lost 7 bases, and 10 bases lay between the germline ends. The CDR3 is CASRSGVNSPLHF. Here the CDR3 DNA reads TGTGCCAGCAGGTCAGGCGTAAATTCACCCCTCCACTTT.

V usage is TRBV5-4 and J usage is TRBJ1-1; D not resolved. Germline assignment: CDR1 SGHNT and CDR2 YYREEE (reference sequence). Trimming cost V 3 bases and J 4 bases, with 7 bases left between them. The CDR3 runs to 12 residues. The CDR3 here is CASSYDLTEAFF. In DNA form, the CDR3 reads TGTGCCAGCAGCTACGACCTCACTGAAGCTTTCTTT.

This sequence joins TRBV18 and TRBJ2-1; unclear D gene. V lost 11 bases, J lost 1 base, and 9 bases lay in between. Germline loops: CDR1 KGHSH, CDR2 LQKENI. The length of the CDR3 is 12 residues. The CDR3 DNA is TGTGCCTCGCTGGTATCCTACAATGAGCAGTTCTTC. This encodes CASLVSYNEQFF.

By share, this clonotype counts as medium-sized. The V call is TRBV6-5, the J call TRBJ2-2; the D is unclear. CDR1 MNHEY and CDR2 SVGAGI come from the germline V gene. Trimming stripped 1 base from V and 0 bases from J, with 3 bases between. This CDR3 is 14 amino acids long. The CDR3 here is CASSYWTNTGELFF. The CDR3 DNA reads as TGTGCCAGCAGTTACTGGACGAACACCGGGGAGCTGTTTTTT.

The chain recombines TRBV6-1 with TRBJ2-3; 7 bases line up with TRBD1. Germline V gene sequence: CDR1 MNHNS, CDR2 SASEGT. Trimming at V came to 4 bases and at J to 0 bases, leaving 4 bases not matched to a gene. This CDR3 contains 15 residues. The chain's CDR3 is CASSGPGQSTDTQYF. As DNA, the CDR3 is TGTGCCAGCAGTGGTCCGGGACAGAGCACAGATACGCAGTATTTT.

The chain recombines TRBV6-4 with TRBJ2-3; TRBD1 matches 11 bases. With 2 bases clipped from V and 4 bases from J, the junction kept 2 bases outside the gene matches. Per germline, CDR1 MRHNA and CDR2 SNTAGT. The CDR3 spans 15 residues. The CDR3 loop is CASSDRTGGPDTQYF. DNA for the CDR3: TGTGCCAGCAGTGACCGGACAGGGGGCCCAGATACGCAGTATTTT.

This chain connects TRBV20-1 to TRBJ1-3; 7 bases are shared with TRBD1. Unmatched junction bases numbered 7, after V lost 5 bases and J lost 3 bases. Germline V gives CDR1 DFQATT, CDR2 SNEGSKA (reference sequence). The CDR3 extends over 14 amino acids. The CDR3 loop reads CSAPDRAGGNTIYF. In DNA form, the CDR3 reads TGCAGTGCTCCTGACAGGGCGGGTGGAAACACCATATATTTT.

This rearrangement joins TRBV18 to TRBJ2-1; TRBD1 aligns across 11 bases. J gave up 7 bases and V 2 bases, and 7 bases lay outside the gene matches. This CDR3 region has 16 residues. Per germline, CDR1 KGHSH and CDR2 LQKENI. The CDR3 spells CASSPGRTGGLNEQFF. DNA for the CDR3: TGTGCCAGCTCACCAGGCAGGACAGGGGGCTTGAATGAGCAGTTCTTC.

Concerning this clonotype itself: One base away lies a much larger clone, so this may be a sequencing read error. The chain recombines TRBV19 with TRBJ2-3; unclear D gene. This CDR3 comprises 13 residues. Germline CDR1 and CDR2: LNHDA and SQIVND (reference sequence). The DNA for the CDR3 is TGTGTCAGTAGTATAGATAAAGCAGATACGCAGTATTTT. Its protein product is CVSSIDKADTQYF.

This chain links TRBV15 with TRBJ1-1; 7 positions match TRBD1. Germline V CDR1 and CDR2: LNHNV, YYDKDF (reference sequence). The CDR3 is 15 residues long. Germline trimming cut 2 bases from V and 1 base from J; bases unmatched to any gene: 4. The CDR3 nucleotides are TGTGCCACCAGCAGATCCCGGACAGGGAACACTGAAGCTTTCTTT. Protein sequence: CATSRSRTGNTEAFF.

Sample share makes this clonotype medium-sized. The chain recombines TRBV19 with TRBJ2-2, with 12 bases that match TRBD2. The CDR3 totals 14 residues. Germline V lookup: CDR1 LNHDA, CDR2 SQIVND (reference sequence). V lost 8 bases, J lost 3 bases, and 1 base stayed unmatched. CDR3 region: CASRTSGDTGELFF. The CDR3 coding sequence is TGTGCCAGTCGGACTAGCGGGGACACCGGGGAGCTGTTTTTT.

J is TRBJ1-1 and V is TRBV5-6; D unclear. Germline assignment: CDR1 SGHDT and CDR2 YYEEEE. The CDR3 is 15 amino acids. Trimming took 1 base from V and 5 from J, leaving 15 bases between them. The CDR3 bases are TGTGCCAGCAGCTTGCTCGAGACCGCGGGGACTGAAGCTTTCTTT. This translates into CASSLLETAGTEAFF.

This chain connects TRBV18 to TRBJ1-2; D ambiguous. The CDR3 has 15 residues. Germline V gene lookup returns CDR1 KGHSH and CDR2 LQKENI. The V end lost 5 bases, the J end lost 7 bases, and 20 bases lay between the germline ends. CDR3 DNA: TGTGCCAGCTCATCCCGTCCGAGAGCGATGGGTGGCTACACCTTC. It translates to CASSSRPRAMGGYTF.

This chain uses TRBV6-1 with TRBJ1-6; TRBD1 is a possible D gene (5 bases). Per the germline V gene, CDR1 is MNHNS and CDR2 is SASEGT. The CDR3 runs to 13 residues. Deletions cut 3 bases from V and 11 bases from J, with 11 bases between. In DNA, the CDR3 is TGTGCCAGCAGTGATCGGGCAGGGACACCCCTCCACTTT. Encoded protein: CASSDRAGTPLHF.

This clonotype qualifies as large. This chain joins TRBV29-1 and TRBJ2-3; no reliable D call. V lost 6 bases to trimming and J lost 11 bases, with 15 bases between them. CDR3 length: 11 amino acids. Germline V gene data show CDR1 as SQVTM and CDR2 as ANQGSEA. In nucleotides, the CDR3 is TGCAGCGTCGGGCCCGGAAATGAGCAGTATTTT. Its translation is CSVGPGNEQYF.

The genes are TRBV24-1 and TRBJ1-2; TRBD1 matches 7 bases. V lost 3 bases to trimming and J lost 4 bases; unmatched junction nucleotides: 4. Germline CDR1 is KGHDR and CDR2 is SFDVKD. The CDR3 runs to 14 residues. The CDR3 loop is CATSDGDSFYGYTF. For the CDR3, the DNA is TGTGCCACCAGTGATGGGGACAGTTTCTATGGCTACACCTTC.

This clonotype is labeled as medium-sized. The chain recombines TRBV6-2 or TRBV6-3 with TRBJ2-3; weak D call: TRBD2 (6 bases). The length of the CDR3 is 14 residues. The germline V and J ends were trimmed by 5 bases and 0 bases, with 9 bases remaining between them. The germline V gene encodes CDR1 MNHEY and CDR2 SVGEGT. CDR3 DNA sequence: TGTGCCAGCAGTCCGGGACTGAGCACAGATACGCAGTATTTT. Protein: CASSPGLSTDTQYF.